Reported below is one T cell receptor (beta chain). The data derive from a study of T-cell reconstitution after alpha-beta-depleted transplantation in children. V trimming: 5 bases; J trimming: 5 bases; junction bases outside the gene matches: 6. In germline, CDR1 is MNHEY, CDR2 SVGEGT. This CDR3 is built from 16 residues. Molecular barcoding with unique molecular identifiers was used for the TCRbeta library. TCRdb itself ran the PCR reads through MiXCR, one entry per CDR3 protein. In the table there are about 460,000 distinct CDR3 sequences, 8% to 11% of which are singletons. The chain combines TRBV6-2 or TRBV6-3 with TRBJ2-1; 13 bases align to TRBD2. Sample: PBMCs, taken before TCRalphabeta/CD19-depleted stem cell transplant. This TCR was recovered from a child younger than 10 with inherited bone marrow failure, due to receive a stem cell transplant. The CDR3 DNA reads TGTGCCAGCAGTCTCGGGACTAGCGGGGCCCACAATGAGCAGTTCTTC. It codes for CASSLGTSGAHNEQFF.